Described below is a single TCR beta chain sequence and its context. The entry originates in a study of blood T cell repertoires in COVID-19. Whole-study context: Some COVID-19 samples were acute and others convalescent; all came from the United States, Italy and Spain. Nucleic acid was either cDNA or gDNA, and it came from T cells, B-cell-depleted T cells, or PBMCs.

Clones were sequenced by immunoSEQ multiplex PCR, and TCRdb holds only the in-frame ones, with some missing. The sample contains about 87,000 clones, approximately 86% of which appear only once. The CDR3 length is 12 residues. Germline-derived CDR1 and CDR2 are GTSNPN and SVGIG (reference sequence). V lost 5 bases to trimming and J lost 6 bases; unmatched junction nucleotides: 3. The chain carries TRBV30 and TRBJ1-2, with 10 positions matching TRBD1. This TCR was sampled from a man in his forties with acute or convalescent COVID-19. The sample was peripheral blood. CDR3 amino acids: CAWRGQGDGYTF. The CDR3 nucleotides are TGTGCCTGGCGAGGACAGGGGGATGGCTACACCTTC.